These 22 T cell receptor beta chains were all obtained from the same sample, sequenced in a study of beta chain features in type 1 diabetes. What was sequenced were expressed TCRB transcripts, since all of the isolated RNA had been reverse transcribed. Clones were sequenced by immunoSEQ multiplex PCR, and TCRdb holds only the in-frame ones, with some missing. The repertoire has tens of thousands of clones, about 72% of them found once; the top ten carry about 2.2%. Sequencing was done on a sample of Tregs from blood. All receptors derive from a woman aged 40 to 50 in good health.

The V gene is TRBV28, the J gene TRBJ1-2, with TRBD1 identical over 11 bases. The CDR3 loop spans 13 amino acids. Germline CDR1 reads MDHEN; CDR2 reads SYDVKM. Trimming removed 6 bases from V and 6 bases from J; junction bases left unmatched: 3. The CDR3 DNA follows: TGTGCCAGCAGGCGGACAGGGGGCCATGGCTACACCTTC. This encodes CASRRTGGHGYTF.

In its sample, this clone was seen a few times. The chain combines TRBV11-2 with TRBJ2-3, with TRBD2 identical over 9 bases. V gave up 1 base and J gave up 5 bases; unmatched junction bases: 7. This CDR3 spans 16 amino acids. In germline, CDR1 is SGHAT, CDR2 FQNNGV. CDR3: CASSLGTSAFKDTQYF. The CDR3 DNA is TGTGCCAGCAGCTTAGGGACTAGCGCTTTTAAAGATACGCAGTATTTT.

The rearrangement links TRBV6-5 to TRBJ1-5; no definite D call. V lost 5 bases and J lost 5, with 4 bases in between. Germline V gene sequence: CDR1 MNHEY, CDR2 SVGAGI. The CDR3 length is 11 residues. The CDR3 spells CASSEYQPQHF. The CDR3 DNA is TGTGCCAGCAGTGAGTATCAGCCCCAGCATTTT.

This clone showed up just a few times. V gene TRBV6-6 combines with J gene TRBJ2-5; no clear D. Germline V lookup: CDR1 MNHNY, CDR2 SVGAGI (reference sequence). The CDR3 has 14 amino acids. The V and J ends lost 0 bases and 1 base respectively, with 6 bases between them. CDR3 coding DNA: TGTGCCAGCAGTTACTCACAGTTCCAAGAGACCCAGTACTTC. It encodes CASSYSQFQETQYF.

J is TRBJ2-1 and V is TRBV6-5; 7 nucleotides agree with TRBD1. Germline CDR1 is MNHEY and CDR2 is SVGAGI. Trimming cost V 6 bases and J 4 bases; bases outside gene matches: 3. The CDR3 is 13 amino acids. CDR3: CASSQQGYNEQFF. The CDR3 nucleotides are TGTGCCAGCAGCCAACAGGGGTACAATGAGCAGTTCTTC.

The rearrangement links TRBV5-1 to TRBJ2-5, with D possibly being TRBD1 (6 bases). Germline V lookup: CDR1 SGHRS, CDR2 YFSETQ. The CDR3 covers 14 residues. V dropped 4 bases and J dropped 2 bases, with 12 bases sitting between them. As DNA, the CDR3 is TGCGCCAGCAGCCCCGGGACACCTCAAGAGACCCAGTACTTC. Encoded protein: CASSPGTPQETQYF.

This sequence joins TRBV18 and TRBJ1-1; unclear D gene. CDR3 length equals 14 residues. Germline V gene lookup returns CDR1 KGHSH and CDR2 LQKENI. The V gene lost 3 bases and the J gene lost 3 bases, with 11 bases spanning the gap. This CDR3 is CASSPQTRDTEAFF. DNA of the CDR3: TGTGCCAGCTCACCTCAGACTAGGGACACTGAAGCTTTCTTT.

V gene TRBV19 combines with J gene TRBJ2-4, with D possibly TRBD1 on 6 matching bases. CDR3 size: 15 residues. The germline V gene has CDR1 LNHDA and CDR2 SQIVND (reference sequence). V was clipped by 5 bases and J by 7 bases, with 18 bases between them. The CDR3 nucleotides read TGTGCCAGTAGTCGCCGGGCAGGGGATTTCAACATTCAGTACTTC. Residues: CASSRRAGDFNIQYF.

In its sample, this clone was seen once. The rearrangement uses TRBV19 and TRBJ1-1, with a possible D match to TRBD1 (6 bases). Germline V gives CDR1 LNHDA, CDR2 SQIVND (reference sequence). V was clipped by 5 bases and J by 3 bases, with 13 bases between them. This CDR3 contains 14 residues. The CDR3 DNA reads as TGTGCCAGTAGTCCCCGGGGGGCATACACTGAAGCTTTCTTT. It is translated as CASSPRGAYTEAFF.

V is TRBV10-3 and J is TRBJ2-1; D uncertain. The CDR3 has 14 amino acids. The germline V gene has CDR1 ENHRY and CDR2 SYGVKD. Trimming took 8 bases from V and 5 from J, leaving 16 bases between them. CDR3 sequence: CAISPSFVNNEQFF. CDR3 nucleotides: TGTGCCATCTCCCCGAGTTTCGTCAACAATGAGCAGTTCTTC.

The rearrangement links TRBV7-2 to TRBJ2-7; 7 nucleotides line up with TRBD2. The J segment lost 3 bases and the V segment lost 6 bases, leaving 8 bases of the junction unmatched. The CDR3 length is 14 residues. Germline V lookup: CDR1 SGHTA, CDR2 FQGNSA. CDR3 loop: CASRKEAGDYEQYF. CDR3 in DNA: TGTGCCAGCAGAAAAGAGGCGGGGGACTACGAGCAGTACTTC. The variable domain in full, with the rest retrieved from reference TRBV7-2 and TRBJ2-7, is GAGVSQSPSNKVTEKGKDVELRCDPISGHTALYWYRQSLGQGLEFLIYFQGNSAPDKSGLPSDRFSAERTGGSVSTLTIQRTQQEDSAVYLCASRKEAGDYEQYFGPGTRLTVT.

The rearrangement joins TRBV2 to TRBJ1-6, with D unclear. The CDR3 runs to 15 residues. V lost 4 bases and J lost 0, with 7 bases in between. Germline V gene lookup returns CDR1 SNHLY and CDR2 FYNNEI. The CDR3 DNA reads TGTGCCAGCAGTGGGGAGAGCTCCTATAATTCACCCCTCCACTTT. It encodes CASSGESSYNSPLHF.

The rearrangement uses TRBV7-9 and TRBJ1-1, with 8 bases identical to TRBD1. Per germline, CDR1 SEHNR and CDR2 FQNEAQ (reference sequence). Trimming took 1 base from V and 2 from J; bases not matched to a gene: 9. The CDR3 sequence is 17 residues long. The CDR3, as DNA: TGTGCCAGCAGCTTAGACCCCGGACAGGGTACTAACACTGAAGCTTTCTTT. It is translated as CASSLDPGQGTNTEAFF.

The CDR3 here is CASSLHPDEGSPLHF. The CDR3 nucleotides read TGTGCCAGCAGCTTACACCCGGACGAGGGTTCACCCCTCCACTTT. This chain uses TRBV7-2 with TRBJ1-6; D remains ambiguous. V gave up 2 bases and J gave up 9 bases, with 14 bases separating them. Per the germline V gene, CDR1 is SGHTA and CDR2 is FQGNSA. This CDR3 has 15 amino acids.

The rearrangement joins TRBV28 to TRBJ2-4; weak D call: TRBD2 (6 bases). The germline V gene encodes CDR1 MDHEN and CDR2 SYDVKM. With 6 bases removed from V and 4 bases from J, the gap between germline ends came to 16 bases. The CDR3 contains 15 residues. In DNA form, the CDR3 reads TGTGCCAGCAGCCCGGGGGTTGGGGTAAAAAACATTCAGTACTTC. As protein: CASSPGVGVKNIQYF.

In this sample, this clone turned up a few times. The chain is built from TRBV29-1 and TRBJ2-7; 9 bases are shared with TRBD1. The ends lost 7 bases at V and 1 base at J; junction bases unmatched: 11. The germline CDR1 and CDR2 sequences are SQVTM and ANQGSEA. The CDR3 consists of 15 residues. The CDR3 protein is CSAFRHRGRSYEQYF. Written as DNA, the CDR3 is TGCAGCGCCTTCCGGCACAGGGGGCGATCCTACGAGCAGTACTTC.

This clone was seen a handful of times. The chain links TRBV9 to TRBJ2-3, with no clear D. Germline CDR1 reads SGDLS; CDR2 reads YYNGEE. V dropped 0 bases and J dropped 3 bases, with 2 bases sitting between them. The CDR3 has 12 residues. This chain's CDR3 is CASSVATDTQYF. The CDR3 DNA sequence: TGTGCCAGCAGCGTAGCGACAGATACGCAGTATTTT. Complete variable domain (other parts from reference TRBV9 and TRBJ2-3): DSGVTQTPKHLITATGQRVTLRCSPRSGDLSVYWYQQSLDQGLQFLIQYYNGEERAKGNILERFSAQQFPDLHSELNLSSLELGDSALYFCASSVATDTQYFGPGTRLTVL.

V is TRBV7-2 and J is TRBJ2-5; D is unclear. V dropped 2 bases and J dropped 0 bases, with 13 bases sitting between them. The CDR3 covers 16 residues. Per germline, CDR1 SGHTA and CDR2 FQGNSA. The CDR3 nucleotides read TGTGCCAGCAGCTTACGGAGCTTACGGTACCAAGAGACCCAGTACTTC. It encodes CASSLRSLRYQETQYF.

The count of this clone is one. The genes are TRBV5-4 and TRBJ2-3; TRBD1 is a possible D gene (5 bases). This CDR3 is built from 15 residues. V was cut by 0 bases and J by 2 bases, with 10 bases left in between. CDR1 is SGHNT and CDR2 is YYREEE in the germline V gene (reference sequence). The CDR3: CASSLARGITDTQYF. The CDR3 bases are TGTGCCAGCAGCTTGGCTAGGGGCATCACAGATACGCAGTATTTT. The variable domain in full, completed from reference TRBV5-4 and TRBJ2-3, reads ETGVTQSPTHLIKTRGQQVTLRCSSQSGHNTVSWYQQALGQGPQFIFQYYREEENGRGNFPPRFSGLQFPNYSSELNVNALELDDSALYLCASSLARGITDTQYFGPGTRLTVL.

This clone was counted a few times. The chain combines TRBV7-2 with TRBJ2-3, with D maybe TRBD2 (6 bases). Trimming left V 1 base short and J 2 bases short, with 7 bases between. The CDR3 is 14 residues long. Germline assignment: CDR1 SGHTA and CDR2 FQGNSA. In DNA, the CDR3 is TGTGCCAGCAGCTTAGGCGGGGACACAGATACGCAGTATTTT. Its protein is CASSLGGDTDTQYF.

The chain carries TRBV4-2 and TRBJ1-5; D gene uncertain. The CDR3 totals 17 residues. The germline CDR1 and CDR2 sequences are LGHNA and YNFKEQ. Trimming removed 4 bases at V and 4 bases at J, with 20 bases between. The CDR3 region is CASSPHVEGTRNQPQHF. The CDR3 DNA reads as TGTGCCAGCAGCCCTCATGTCGAGGGCACCCGAAATCAGCCCCAGCATTTT.

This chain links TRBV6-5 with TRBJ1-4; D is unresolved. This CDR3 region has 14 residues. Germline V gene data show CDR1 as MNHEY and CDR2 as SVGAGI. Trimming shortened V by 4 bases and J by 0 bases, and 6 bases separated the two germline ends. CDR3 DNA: TGTGCCAGCAGTTTCAGATCAACTAATGAAAAACTGTTTTTT. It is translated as CASSFRSTNEKLFF.